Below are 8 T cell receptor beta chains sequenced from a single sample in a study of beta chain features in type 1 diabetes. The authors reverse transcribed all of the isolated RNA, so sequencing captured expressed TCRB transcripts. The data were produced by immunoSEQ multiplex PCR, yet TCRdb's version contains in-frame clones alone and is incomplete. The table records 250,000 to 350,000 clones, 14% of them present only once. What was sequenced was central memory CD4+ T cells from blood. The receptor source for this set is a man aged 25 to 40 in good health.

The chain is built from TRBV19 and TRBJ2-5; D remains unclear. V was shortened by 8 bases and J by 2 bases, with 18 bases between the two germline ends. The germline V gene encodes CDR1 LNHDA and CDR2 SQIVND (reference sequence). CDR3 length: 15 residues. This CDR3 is CASSRNSLPQETQYF. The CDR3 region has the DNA TGTGCCAGTTCTAGGAACAGCCTCCCTCAAGAGACCCAGTACTTC.

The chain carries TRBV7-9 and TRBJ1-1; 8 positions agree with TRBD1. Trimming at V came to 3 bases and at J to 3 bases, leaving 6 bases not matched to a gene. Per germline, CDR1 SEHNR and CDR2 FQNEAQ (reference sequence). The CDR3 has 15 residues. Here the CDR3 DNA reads TGTGCCAGCAGCTTTGGTACAGGGGGGGACACTGAAGCTTTCTTT. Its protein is CASSFGTGGDTEAFF.

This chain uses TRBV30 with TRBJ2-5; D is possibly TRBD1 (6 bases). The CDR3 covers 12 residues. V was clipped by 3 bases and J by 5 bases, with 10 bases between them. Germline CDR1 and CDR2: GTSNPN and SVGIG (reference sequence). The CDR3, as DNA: TGTGCCTGGAGCACAACAGGGGAGACCCAGTACTTC. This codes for CAWSTTGETQYF.

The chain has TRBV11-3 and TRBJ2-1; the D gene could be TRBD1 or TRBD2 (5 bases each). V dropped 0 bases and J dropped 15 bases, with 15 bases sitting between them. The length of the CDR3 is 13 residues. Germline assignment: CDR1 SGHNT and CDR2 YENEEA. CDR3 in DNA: TGTGCCAGCAGCTTAGATGGAATCCAGGGACGGTTCTTC. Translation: CASSLDGIQGRFF. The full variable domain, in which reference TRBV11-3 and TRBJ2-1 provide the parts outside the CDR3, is EAGVVQSPRYKIIEKKQPVAFWCNPISGHNTLYWYLQNLGQGPELLIRYENEEAVDDSQLPKDRFSAERLKGVDSTLKIQPAELGDSAVYLCASSLDGIQGRFFGPGTRLTVL.

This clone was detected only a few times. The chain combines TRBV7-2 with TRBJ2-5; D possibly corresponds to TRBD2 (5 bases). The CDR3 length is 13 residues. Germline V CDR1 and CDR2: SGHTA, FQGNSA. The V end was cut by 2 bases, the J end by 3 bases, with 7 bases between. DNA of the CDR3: TGTGCCAGCAGCTTATGGAGGAAAGAGACCCAGTACTTC. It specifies CASSLWRKETQYF.

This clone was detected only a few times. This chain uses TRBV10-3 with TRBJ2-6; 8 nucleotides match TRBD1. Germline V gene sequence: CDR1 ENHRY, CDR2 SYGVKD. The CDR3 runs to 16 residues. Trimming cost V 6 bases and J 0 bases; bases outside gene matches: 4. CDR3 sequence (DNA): TGTGCCATCAGCACAGGGGGTCACTCTGGGGCCAACGTCCTGACTTTC. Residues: CAISTGGHSGANVLTF.

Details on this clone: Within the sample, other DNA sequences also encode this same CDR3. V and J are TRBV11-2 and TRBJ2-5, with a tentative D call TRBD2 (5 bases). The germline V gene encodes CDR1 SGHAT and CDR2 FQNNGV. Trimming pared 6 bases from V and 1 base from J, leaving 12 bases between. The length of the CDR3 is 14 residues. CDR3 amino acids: CASSFSVGQETQYF. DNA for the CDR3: TGTGCCAGCAGTTTTAGCGTGGGCCAAGAGACCCAGTACTTC. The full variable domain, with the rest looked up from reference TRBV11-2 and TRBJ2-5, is EAGVAQSPRYKIIEKRQSVAFWCNPISGHATLYWYQQILGQGPKLLIQFQNNGVVDDSQLPKDRFSAERLKGVDSTLKIQPAKLEDSAVYLCASSFSVGQETQYFGPGTRLLVL.

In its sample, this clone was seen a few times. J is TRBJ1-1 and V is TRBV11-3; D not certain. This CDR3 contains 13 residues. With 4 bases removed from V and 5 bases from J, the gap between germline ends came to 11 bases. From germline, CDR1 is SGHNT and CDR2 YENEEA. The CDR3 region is CASSSGWVTEAFF. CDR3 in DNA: TGTGCCAGCAGCTCTGGTTGGGTGACTGAAGCTTTCTTT.